A single sample is the source of the 3 T cell receptor beta chains below, sequenced in a study of T cell responses to AZD1222 COVID-19 vaccine. Profiled with immunoSEQ multiplex PCR; TCRdb holds only in-frame clones, not every one. The table has 140,000 or so clones, approximately 92% seen once. Sequencing was performed on peripheral blood, taken on day 0 of AZD1222 vaccination. The receptors come from an adult in good health.

The V gene is TRBV7-3, the J gene TRBJ2-2; D is possibly TRBD1 (5 bases). Germline CDR1 SGHTA, CDR2 FQGTGA. Trimming left V 5 bases short and J 15 bases short, with 19 bases between. The CDR3 is made up of 13 amino acids. CDR3 in DNA: TGTGCCAGCAGCGCTCAGGGATCCCCATTAATGTTTTTT. This sequence encodes CASSAQGSPLMFF.

The chain joins TRBV24-1 to TRBJ2-2, with D possibly matching TRBD2 (5 bases). The CDR3 loop spans 13 amino acids. The V gene lost 7 bases and the J gene lost 2 bases, with 7 bases spanning the gap. Germline V gene data show CDR1 as KGHDR and CDR2 as SFDVKD. The CDR3 DNA reads as TGTGCCACCAGGGCTAGCAACACCGGGGAGCTGTTTTTT. Encoded protein: CATRASNTGELFF.

The V and J genes are TRBV9 and TRBJ2-2; 7 bases are shared with TRBD1. This CDR3 comprises 15 residues. Looked up from germline, CDR1 is SGDLS and CDR2 is YYNGEE. V dropped 4 bases and J dropped 2; count of bases not matched to a gene: 5. CDR3 nucleotide sequence: TGTGCCAGCAGCCCGCGACAGGGAAACACCGGGGAGCTGTTTTTT. This gives the protein CASSPRQGNTGELFF.